A single sample is the source of the 28 T cell receptor beta chains below, sequenced in a study of cytomegalovirus exposure and HLA in healthy donors. This PCR relied on a set of 60 Vbeta primers and 13 Jbeta primers. Clones were sequenced by immunoSEQ multiplex PCR, and TCRdb holds only the in-frame ones, with some missing. The sample contains 100,000 or so clones, approximately 85% of which appear only once. The sequenced material came from PBMCs. The source is a man aged 30-40 years in good health and CMV-seronegative.

The count of this clone is one. CDR3 nucleotides: TGCGCCAGCAGCTTGGGCTTGACAGGGGGGGAGCCCCAGCATTTT. It translates to CASSLGLTGGEPQHF. This chain uses TRBV5-1 with TRBJ1-5; 9 bases map to TRBD1. There are 15 residues in the CDR3. V dropped 0 bases and J dropped 8; count of bases not matched to a gene: 6. CDR1 and CDR2 from the germline V gene are SGHRS and YFSETQ. Full variable domain (rest looked up from reference TRBV5-1 and TRBJ1-5): KAGVTQTPRYLIKTRGQQVTLSCSPISGHRSVSWYQQTPGQGLQFLFEYFSETQRNKGNFPGRFSGRQFSNSRSEMNVSTLELGDSALYLCASSLGLTGGEPQHFGDGTRLSIL.

The V gene is TRBV6-1, the J gene TRBJ2-1, with D unresolved. V was pared by 1 base and J by 10 bases, with 11 bases between. The length of the CDR3 is 13 residues. Germline CDR1 and CDR2: MNHNS and SASEGT. The CDR3 region is CASSEVETDEQFF. DNA for the CDR3: TGTGCCAGCAGTGAAGTAGAAACAGACGAGCAGTTCTTC.

The J gene is TRBJ1-1, the V gene TRBV6-5, with D perhaps matching TRBD1 (6 bases). CDR3 length equals 16 residues. Germline CDR1 is MNHEY and CDR2 is SVGAGI. V was clipped by 2 bases and J by 4 bases, with 17 bases between them. DNA for the CDR3: TGTGCCAGCAGTTACCTGAGGGCCAGAGGGGGCACTGAAGCTTTCTTT. Protein product: CASSYLRARGGTEAFF.

The gene calls are TRBV6-5 and TRBJ2-7; tentatively, D is TRBD1 (6 bases). CDR3 length: 15 amino acids. Trimming shortened V by 5 bases and J by 1 base, and 15 bases separated the two germline ends. Germline values: CDR1 MNHEY, CDR2 SVGAGI. DNA for the CDR3: TGTGCCAGCAGTATCCGGACAGCCCCTTCCTACGAGCAGTACTTC. Protein: CASSIRTAPSYEQYF.

V usage is TRBV2 and J usage is TRBJ1-1, with 10 bases that match TRBD1. The CDR3 is made up of 15 amino acids. After removal of 5 bases from V and 5 bases from J, the junction contained 8 bases not matched to a gene. The germline V gene encodes CDR1 SNHLY and CDR2 FYNNEI. Written as DNA, the CDR3 is TGTGCCAGCAGTCCCCAGACAGGGGGCGAGACTGAAGCTTTCTTT. Encoded protein: CASSPQTGGETEAFF. The full variable domain, rest sourced from reference TRBV2 and TRBJ1-1, is EPEVTQTPSHQVTQMGQEVILRCVPISNHLYFYWYRQILGQKVEFLVSFYNNEISEKSEIFDDQFSVERPDGSNFTLKIRSTKLEDSAMYFCASSPQTGGETEAFFGQGTRLTVV.

The V call is TRBV28, the J call TRBJ2-3, with D unclear. V was clipped by 1 base and J by 1 base, with 15 bases between them. Germline loops: CDR1 MDHEN, CDR2 SYDVKM. The CDR3 runs to 17 residues. The CDR3, as DNA: TGTGCCAGCAGTTTATTCCCCCGCCTAAGCGGCACAGATACGCAGTATTTT. It encodes CASSLFPRLSGTDTQYF.

This chain joins TRBV6-6 and TRBJ2-5, with a weak D call TRBD1 (6 bases). Germline CDR1 reads MNHNY; CDR2 reads SVGAGI (reference sequence). There are 13 residues in the CDR3. Trimming removed 6 bases at V and 4 bases at J, with 12 bases between. The CDR3 loop reads CASRLDRLETQYF. Here the CDR3 DNA reads TGTGCCAGCAGGTTAGACAGGTTAGAGACCCAGTACTTC.

The V call is TRBV5-1, the J call TRBJ2-5, with unresolved D. The V and J ends lost 0 bases and 5 bases respectively, with 11 bases between them. There are 14 residues in the CDR3. The germline V gene encodes CDR1 SGHRS and CDR2 YFSETQ. DNA for the CDR3: TGCGCCAGCAGCTTGGGGCGGAGTTGGGAGACCCAGTACTTC. Translation: CASSLGRSWETQYF.

V usage is TRBV9 and J usage is TRBJ1-5; D remains unclear. The CDR3 is 15 residues long. The V and J ends lost 4 bases and 2 bases respectively, with 13 bases between them. CDR1 is SGDLS, CDR2 YYNGEE, per germline. CDR3 bases: TGTGCCAGCAGCCCCGACGGGTCGGGCAATCAGCCCCAGCATTTT. Its translation: CASSPDGSGNQPQHF. Drawing the rest from reference TRBV9 and TRBJ1-5, the complete variable domain is DSGVTQTPKHLITATGQRVTLRCSPRSGDLSVYWYQQSLDQGLQFLIQYYNGEERAKGNILERFSAQQFPDLHSELNLSSLELGDSALYFCASSPDGSGNQPQHFGDGTRLSIL.

The genes are TRBV14 and TRBJ2-1; 12 positions match TRBD2. CDR1 is SGHDN and CDR2 is FVKESK in the germline V gene. V gave up 3 bases and J gave up 4 bases; unmatched junction bases: 4. This CDR3 region has 16 residues. CDR3 in amino acids: CASSQLAGGTYNEQFF. The DNA of the CDR3 is TGTGCCAGCAGCCAGCTAGCGGGGGGGACTTACAATGAGCAGTTCTTC.

The rearrangement links TRBV19 to TRBJ1-2; D might be TRBD1 (5 bases). V was trimmed by 2 bases and J by 5 bases, leaving 33 bases between them. Germline V gives CDR1 LNHDA, CDR2 SQIVND (reference sequence). The CDR3 loop spans 21 amino acids. The CDR3, as DNA: TGTGCCAGTAGTATACCTCATCCGAAGGGACTCCTTCCCCCCCTAGGGTATGGCTACACCTTC. It encodes CASSIPHPKGLLPPLGYGYTF. The full variable domain, in which reference TRBV19 and TRBJ1-2 provide the parts outside the CDR3, is DGGITQSPKYLFRKEGQNVTLSCEQNLNHDAMYWYRQDPGQGLRLIYYSQIVNDFQKGDIAEGYSVSREKKESFPLTVTSAQKNPTAFYLCASSIPHPKGLLPPLGYGYTFGSGTRLTVV.

The gene calls are TRBV19 and TRBJ1-5; 9 bases match TRBD1. This CDR3 is built from 16 residues. The germline V gene encodes CDR1 LNHDA and CDR2 SQIVND (reference sequence). Trimming at V came to 5 bases and at J to 3 bases, leaving 8 bases not matched to a gene. The CDR3 sequence is CASSGTGIGYNQPQHF. CDR3 nucleotides: TGTGCCAGTAGTGGGACAGGGATTGGGTACAATCAGCCCCAGCATTTT.

This clone was counted between two and nine times. The chain is built from TRBV6-4 and TRBJ2-2; D is unclear. CDR1 MRHNA and CDR2 SNTAGT come from the germline V gene. This CDR3 contains 13 residues. V shed 3 bases and J shed 5 bases, with 7 bases lying between them. CDR3: CASSESETGELFF. In DNA form, the CDR3 reads TGTGCCAGCAGTGAGTCAGAAACCGGGGAGCTGTTTTTT.

This clone was detected only a few times. CDR3 sequence: CATRQGANYGYTF. The CDR3 DNA sequence: TGTGCCACCAGACAGGGGGCTAACTATGGCTACACCTTC. This chain joins TRBV15 and TRBJ1-2; 8 positions match TRBD1. J was trimmed by 0 bases and V by 6 bases; bases with no gene match: 0. CDR1 is LNHNV, CDR2 YYDKDF, per germline (reference sequence). The CDR3 extends over 13 amino acids.

The CDR3 sequence is CAWSVTGGQPQHF. CDR3 DNA: TGTGCCTGGAGTGTAACAGGGGGCCAGCCCCAGCATTTT. The V gene is TRBV30, the J gene TRBJ1-5; TRBD1 agrees at 9 bases. CDR1 GTSNPN and CDR2 SVGIG come from the germline V gene (reference sequence). CDR3 length: 13 amino acids. Trimming took 0 bases from V and 7 from J; bases not matched to a gene: 1.

This clone was detected only once. The rearrangement joins TRBV19 to TRBJ2-1; no reliable D call. The CDR3 runs to 13 residues. Germline loops: CDR1 LNHDA, CDR2 SQIVND (reference sequence). V was trimmed by 6 bases and J by 5 bases, leaving 11 bases between them. CDR3 nucleotide sequence: TGTGCCAGTAGGTTGGCGGATCACAATGAGCAGTTCTTC. It translates to CASRLADHNEQFF.

This rearrangement joins TRBV2 to TRBJ2-3; 10 bases line up with TRBD2. V was clipped by 2 bases and J by 3 bases; unmatched bases: 8. There are 17 residues in the CDR3. Germline-derived CDR1 and CDR2 are SNHLY and FYNNEI. In DNA form, the CDR3 reads TGTGCCAGCAGTGAATTAGCGGGAGGCTCTATAACAGATACGCAGTATTTT. It yields the protein CASSELAGGSITDTQYF.

This chain joins TRBV19 and TRBJ1-1; D is unclear. CDR3 length equals 14 residues. The germline V gene has CDR1 LNHDA and CDR2 SQIVND (reference sequence). Trimming pared 3 bases from V and 3 bases from J, leaving 11 bases between. The CDR3: CASSISPADTEAFF. CDR3 coding DNA: TGTGCCAGTAGTATTTCCCCAGCGGACACTGAAGCTTTCTTT.

This clone was recorded once. This rearrangement joins TRBV28 to TRBJ1-5; the D is unclear. V shed 0 bases and J shed 0 bases, with 3 bases lying between them. Germline CDR1 is MDHEN and CDR2 is SYDVKM. The CDR3 has 14 residues. The CDR3 DNA follows: TGTGCCAGCAGTTTATGGAGTAGCAATCAGCCCCAGCATTTT. This codes for CASSLWSSNQPQHF.

This clone has only a few counts. The rearrangement uses TRBV7-8 and TRBJ1-2; TRBD1 aligns across 7 bases. The CDR3 runs 12 residues. V was clipped by 6 bases and J by 4 bases; unmatched bases: 2. Germline lookup yields CDR1 SGHVS and CDR2 FQNEAQ. CDR3 nucleotide sequence: TGTGCCAGCAGGGCAGGGGGCTATGGCTACACCTTC. It encodes CASRAGGYGYTF.

This sequence joins TRBV5-1 and TRBJ2-5, with 8 bases identical to TRBD1. This CDR3 contains 14 residues. V lost 2 bases and J lost 2; bases outside the gene matches: 2. CDR1 is SGHRS and CDR2 is YFSETQ in the germline V gene. CDR3: CASSFQGAQETQYF. The CDR3, as DNA: TGCGCCAGCAGCTTTCAGGGGGCTCAAGAGACCCAGTACTTC.

The chain has TRBV6-5 and TRBJ2-5; D perhaps matches TRBD1 (7 bases). CDR1 MNHEY and CDR2 SVGAGI come from the germline V gene. Trimming left V 6 bases short and J 5 bases short, with 13 bases between. The CDR3 consists of 13 residues. This CDR3 is CASSAPGGETQYF. The CDR3 DNA sequence: TGTGCCAGCAGCGCTCCAGGGGGGGAGACCCAGTACTTC.

The chain recombines TRBV30 with TRBJ1-5; D unresolved. Looked up from germline, CDR1 is GTSNPN and CDR2 is SVGIG (reference sequence). CDR3 length equals 13 residues. With 3 bases removed from V and 7 bases from J, the gap between germline ends came to 13 bases. CDR3 nucleotide sequence: TGTGCCTGGAGCTTTACAGATGGACAGCCCCAGCATTTT. As protein: CAWSFTDGQPQHF.

This chain joins TRBV29-1 and TRBJ2-3; 7 bases map to TRBD1. The length of the CDR3 is 14 residues. V was clipped by 6 bases and J by 0 bases; unmatched bases: 6. Germline lookup yields CDR1 SQVTM and CDR2 ANQGSEA. CDR3 nucleotide sequence: TGCAGCGTCACCGGGACAGTGAGCACAGATACGCAGTATTTT. Its protein is CSVTGTVSTDTQYF.

The chain joins TRBV19 to TRBJ2-2; 11 bases are shared with TRBD1. The germline V gene has CDR1 LNHDA and CDR2 SQIVND (reference sequence). The V and J ends lost 0 bases and 4 bases, in that order; junction bases with no gene match: 4. The CDR3 runs to 17 residues. The CDR3 coding sequence is TGTGCCAGTAGTATAGAGGCGGACAGGGGGCTCACCGGGGAGCTGTTTTTT. Translation gives CASSIEADRGLTGELFF.

This clone has a single count. The V call is TRBV25-1, the J call TRBJ2-7, with TRBD2 matching over 9 bases. CDR3 length: 18 residues. Germline V gene lookup returns CDR1 MGHDK and CDR2 SYGVNS. Trimming removed 5 bases from V and 0 bases from J; junction bases left unmatched: 14. CDR3 in amino acids: CASSWGGLTSGHSYEQYF. The CDR3 DNA sequence: TGTGCCAGCAGTTGGGGGGGACTAACTAGCGGGCACTCCTACGAGCAGTACTTC.

V gene TRBV2 combines with J gene TRBJ1-1; perhaps TRBD1 as D (5 bases). The CDR3 sequence is 14 residues long. The germline CDR1 and CDR2 sequences are SNHLY and FYNNEI. V was clipped by 7 bases and J by 6 bases, with 18 bases between them. DNA for the CDR3: TGTGCCAGCATTAGACAGCCCTCTAAGGCTGAAGCTTTCTTT. This gives the protein CASIRQPSKAEAFF.

The genes are TRBV2 and TRBJ1-6, with D possibly TRBD1 on 5 matching bases. Trimming took off 2 bases at V and 8 bases at J, with 13 bases between the two ends. This CDR3 contains 15 residues. The germline CDR1 and CDR2 sequences are SNHLY and FYNNEI. The CDR3 DNA is TGTGCCAGCAGTGAATCCCAGGGCCGACATTCACCCCTCCACTTT. Encoded protein: CASSESQGRHSPLHF.